The rows below give T cell receptor beta chains drawn from one sample of a study of response to subunit inactivated influenza vaccine. TCRdb passed the RT-PCR reads through MiXCR, listing each CDR3 protein once. The data show about 500,000 distinct CDR3 sequences, more than 15% seen once. Sequenced material: CD4+ T cells sorted from PBMCs, taken roughly 24 months after vaccination. Every receptor here comes from a man in his fifties or sixties who received an inactivated influenza vaccine. The conserved cysteine and the conserved F or W are not part of the CDR3 here. A clone size is listed for some rows: how often the clone was seen (once, few, many), or a class if it is expanded.

V gene: TRBV20-1; clone size: .; J gene: TRBJ2-5; CDR3 protein: SARQGARLQETQY
V gene: TRBV3-1; clone size: few; J gene: TRBJ2-5; CDR3 protein: ASSARTSQETQY
V gene: TRBV7-2; clone size: .; J gene: TRBJ2-7; CDR3 protein: ASSVSGYEQY
V gene: TRBV10-3; clone size: many; J gene: TRBJ2-5; CDR3 protein: AIMGTAQETQY
V gene: TRBV5-1; clone size: few; J gene: TRBJ2-1; CDR3 protein: ASSSGTSGHNEQF
V gene: TRBV7-8; clone size: .; J gene: TRBJ2-2; CDR3 protein: ASSLGARTANTGELF
V gene: TRBV7-2; clone size: .; J gene: TRBJ1-2; CDR3 protein: ASTQGEYGYT
V gene: TRBV20-1; clone size: .; J gene: TRBJ2-3; CDR3 protein: SALHRFTDTQY
V gene: TRBV29-1; clone size: .; J gene: TRBJ2-6; CDR3 protein: SVAQGMTGANVLT
V gene: TRBV9; clone size: few; J gene: TRBJ2-2; CDR3 protein: ASSVRTGLNTGELF
V gene: TRBV5-1; clone size: .; J gene: TRBJ1-2; CDR3 protein: ASSLDPVAGSYT
V gene: TRBV4-3; clone size: .; J gene: TRBJ2-2; CDR3 protein: ASSQGLRDTKNTGELF
V gene: TRBV2; clone size: .; J gene: TRBJ1-4; CDR3 protein: ASSERQGVTNEKLF
V gene: TRBV5-1; clone size: few; J gene: TRBJ2-7; CDR3 protein: ASTRTSGGTSYEQY
V gene: TRBV20-1; clone size: once; J gene: TRBJ2-1; CDR3 protein: SAQGQSSYNEQF
V gene: TRBV28; clone size: few; J gene: TRBJ1-3; CDR3 protein: ASSPGGSRTIY
V gene: TRBV3-1; clone size: few; J gene: TRBJ1-6; CDR3 protein: ASSQVLGRAGSPLH
V gene: TRBV20-1; clone size: many; J gene: TRBJ2-2; CDR3 protein: SAQRQDKNTGELF
V gene: TRBV11-2; clone size: .; J gene: TRBJ2-1; CDR3 protein: ASSLNAGTGGFDNEQF
V gene: TRBV5-6; clone size: many; J gene: TRBJ2-2; CDR3 protein: ASSLGQYTGELF
V gene: TRBV11-2; clone size: few; J gene: TRBJ2-1; CDR3 protein: ASSPAPDRVNEQF
V gene: TRBV2; clone size: few; J gene: TRBJ1-1; CDR3 protein: ASSASMNTEAF
V gene: TRBV28; clone size: few; J gene: TRBJ2-3; CDR3 protein: ATSKQGRISTDTQY
V gene: TRBV7-2; clone size: few; J gene: TRBJ2-7; CDR3 protein: ASSRDWGLEQY
V gene: TRBV20-1; clone size: few; J gene: TRBJ2-3; CDR3 protein: SARPRLAETTDTQY
V gene: TRBV5-6; clone size: .; J gene: TRBJ2-7; CDR3 protein: ASSLYTGGSYEQY
V gene: TRBV20-1; clone size: .; J gene: TRBJ2-1; CDR3 protein: SARDDTSGISYNEQF
V gene: TRBV20-1; clone size: few; J gene: TRBJ2-4; CDR3 protein: SASLLGGNIQY
V gene: TRBV20-1; clone size: few; J gene: TRBJ2-6; CDR3 protein: SARDQGRYSGANVLT
V gene: TRBV25-1; clone size: few; J gene: TRBJ2-7; CDR3 protein: ASSGYASSYEQY
V gene: TRBV20-1; clone size: few; J gene: TRBJ2-3; CDR3 protein: SARVTSGGTDTQY
V gene: TRBV12-3/TRBV12-4; clone size: .; J gene: TRBJ1-2; CDR3 protein: ASSLGAKGTYGYT
V gene: TRBV20-1; clone size: .; J gene: TRBJ1-5; CDR3 protein: SARSGTHSNQPQH
V gene: TRBV19; clone size: .; J gene: TRBJ2-4; CDR3 protein: ASSIGQGPANIQY
V gene: TRBV14; clone size: .; J gene: TRBJ2-7; CDR3 protein: ASSQDRQTLY
V gene: TRBV4-3; clone size: many; J gene: TRBJ1-1; CDR3 protein: ASSQNLGTAVYMNTEAF
V gene: TRBV21-1; clone size: .; J gene: TRBJ2-1; CDR3 protein: ASSKGGTRGPYNEQF
V gene: TRBV29-1; clone size: few; J gene: TRBJ2-3; CDR3 protein: SGLVDTQY
V gene: TRBV24-1; clone size: .; J gene: TRBJ2-1; CDR3 protein: ATSASLLAGWNEQF
V gene: TRBV12-3/TRBV12-4; clone size: few; J gene: TRBJ1-4; CDR3 protein: ASSAGQGPEKLF
V gene: TRBV24-1; clone size: few; J gene: TRBJ2-5; CDR3 protein: ATSKDRGKTQY
V gene: TRBV2; clone size: .; J gene: TRBJ2-6; CDR3 protein: ASRGWTAGANVLT
V gene: TRBV30; clone size: .; J gene: TRBJ2-2; CDR3 protein: AWSVSLTGELF
V gene: TRBV25-1; clone size: .; J gene: TRBJ1-1; CDR3 protein: ASSVQGTDTEAF
V gene: TRBV29-1; clone size: .; J gene: TRBJ1-1; CDR3 protein: SVSAVFTGHDA
V gene: TRBV10-2; clone size: .; J gene: TRBJ1-6; CDR3 protein: ASSEGGLNSPLH
V gene: TRBV5-1; clone size: .; J gene: TRBJ2-1; CDR3 protein: ASSLAVDWKRGNLHNEQF
V gene: TRBV7-6; clone size: .; J gene: TRBJ2-1; CDR3 protein: ASSLVGGPLEQF